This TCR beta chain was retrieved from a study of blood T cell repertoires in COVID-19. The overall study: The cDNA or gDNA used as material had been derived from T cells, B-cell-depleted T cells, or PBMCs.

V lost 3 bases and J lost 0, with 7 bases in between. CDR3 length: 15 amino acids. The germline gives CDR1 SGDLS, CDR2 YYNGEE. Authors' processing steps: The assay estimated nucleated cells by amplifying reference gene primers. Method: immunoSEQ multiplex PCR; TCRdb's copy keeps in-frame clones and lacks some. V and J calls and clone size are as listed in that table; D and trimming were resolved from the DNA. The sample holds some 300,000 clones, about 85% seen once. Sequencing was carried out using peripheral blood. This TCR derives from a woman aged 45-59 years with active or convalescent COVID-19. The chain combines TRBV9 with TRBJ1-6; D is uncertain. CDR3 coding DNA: TGTGCCAGCAGCGGAGTGAGCTCCTATAATTCACCCCTCCACTTT. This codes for CASSGVSSYNSPLHF. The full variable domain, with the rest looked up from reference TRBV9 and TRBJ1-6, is DSGVTQTPKHLITATGQRVTLRCSPRSGDLSVYWYQQSLDQGLQFLIQYYNGEERAKGNILERFSAQQFPDLHSELNLSSLELGDSALYFCASSGVSSYNSPLHFGNGTRLTVT.